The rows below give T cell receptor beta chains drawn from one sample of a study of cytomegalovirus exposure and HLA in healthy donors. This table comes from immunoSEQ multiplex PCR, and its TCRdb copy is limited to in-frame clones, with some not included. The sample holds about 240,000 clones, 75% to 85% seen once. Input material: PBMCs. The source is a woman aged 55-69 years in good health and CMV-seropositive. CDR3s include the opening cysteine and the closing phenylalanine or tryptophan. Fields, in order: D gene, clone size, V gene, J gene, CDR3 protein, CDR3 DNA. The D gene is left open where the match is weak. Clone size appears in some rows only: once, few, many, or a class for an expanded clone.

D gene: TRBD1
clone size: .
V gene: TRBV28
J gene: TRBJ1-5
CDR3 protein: CASSLRTGLEQPQHF
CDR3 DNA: TGTGCCAGCAGTTTACGGACAGGGCTTGAACAGCCCCAGCATTTT

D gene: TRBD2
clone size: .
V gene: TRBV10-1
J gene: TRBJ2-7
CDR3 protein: CASSELAGGPAEQYF
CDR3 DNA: TGCGCCAGCAGTGAGTTGGCGGGAGGGCCAGCCGAGCAGTACTTC

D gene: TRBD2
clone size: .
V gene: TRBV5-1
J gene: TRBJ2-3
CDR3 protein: CASSSSPGRAPDTQYF
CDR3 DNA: TGCGCCAGCAGCTCCTCTCCCGGGAGGGCCCCGGATACGCAGTATTTT

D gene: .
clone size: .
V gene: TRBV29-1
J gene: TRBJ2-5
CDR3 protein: CSVEGIGNHQETQYF
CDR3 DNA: TGCAGCGTTGAAGGAATCGGGAATCACCAAGAGACCCAGTACTTC

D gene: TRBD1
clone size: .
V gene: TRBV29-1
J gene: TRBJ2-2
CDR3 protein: CSVDRGHTGELFF
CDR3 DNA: TGCAGCGTTGACAGGGGGCATACCGGGGAGCTGTTTTTT

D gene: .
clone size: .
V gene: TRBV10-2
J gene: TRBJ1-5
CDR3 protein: CASSIGRAGNQPQHF
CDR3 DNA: TGCGCCAGCAGCATAGGCAGGGCAGGCAATCAGCCCCAGCATTTT

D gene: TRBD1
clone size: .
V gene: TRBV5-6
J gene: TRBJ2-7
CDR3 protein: CASCRDRVSEQYF
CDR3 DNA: TGTGCCAGCTGCCGGGACAGGGTCAGCGAGCAGTACTTC

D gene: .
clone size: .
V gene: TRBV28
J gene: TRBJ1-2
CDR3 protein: CASSLGLNYGYTF
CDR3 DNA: TGTGCCAGCAGTTTAGGACTAAACTATGGCTACACCTTC

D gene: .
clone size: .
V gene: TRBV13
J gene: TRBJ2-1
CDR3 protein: CASSSDPGQRVRNEQFF
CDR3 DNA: TGTGCCAGCAGCTCAGACCCGGGACAGCGGGTCAGAAATGAGCAGTTCTTC

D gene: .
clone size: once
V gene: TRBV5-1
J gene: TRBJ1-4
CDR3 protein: CASSPEGNEKLFF
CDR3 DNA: TGCGCCAGCAGCCCCGAGGGTAACGAAAAACTGTTTTTT

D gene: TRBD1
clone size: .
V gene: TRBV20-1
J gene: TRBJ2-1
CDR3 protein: CSASDREQQFF
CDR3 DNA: TGCAGTGCTTCGGACAGGGAACAGCAGTTCTTC

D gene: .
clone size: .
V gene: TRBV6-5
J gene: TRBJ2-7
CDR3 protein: CASSYSTGNEQYF
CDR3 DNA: TGTGCCAGCAGTTACTCCACAGGGAACGAGCAGTACTTC

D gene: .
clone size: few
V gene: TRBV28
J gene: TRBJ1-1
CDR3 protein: CASRIRGDGTEAFF
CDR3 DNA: TGTGCCAGCAGGATCCGAGGTGATGGAACTGAAGCTTTCTTT

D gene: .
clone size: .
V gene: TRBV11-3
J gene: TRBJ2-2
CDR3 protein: CASGTGHPNTGELFF
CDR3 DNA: TGTGCCAGCGGAACGGGACACCCGAACACCGGGGAGCTGTTTTTT

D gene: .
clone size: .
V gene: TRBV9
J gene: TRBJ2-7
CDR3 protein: CASSVTRLGYEQYF
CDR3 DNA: TGTGCCAGCAGCGTTACGAGACTAGGGTACGAGCAGTACTTC

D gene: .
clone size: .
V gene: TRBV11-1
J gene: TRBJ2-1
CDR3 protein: CASSPPNQGNEQFF
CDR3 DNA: TGTGCCAGCAGCCCGCCAAATCAGGGGAATGAGCAGTTCTTC

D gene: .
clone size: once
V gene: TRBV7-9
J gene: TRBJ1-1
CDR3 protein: CASSLDGIDTGAFF
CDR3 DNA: TGTGCCAGCAGCTTAGACGGGATTGACACTGGAGCTTTCTTT

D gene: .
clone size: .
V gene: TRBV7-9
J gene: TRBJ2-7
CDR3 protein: CASSLTFSAYEQYF
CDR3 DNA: TGTGCCAGCAGCTTAACTTTTTCTGCCTACGAGCAGTACTTC

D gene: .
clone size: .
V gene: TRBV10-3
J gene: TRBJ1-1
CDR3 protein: CASHVGPQGGEGAFF
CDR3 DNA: TGTGCCAGCCACGTCGGTCCCCAGGGAGGAGAGGGGGCTTTCTTT

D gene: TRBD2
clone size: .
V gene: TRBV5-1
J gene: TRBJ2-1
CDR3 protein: CASSPVGLAGGGEQFF
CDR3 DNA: TGCGCCAGCAGCCCAGTAGGACTAGCGGGAGGCGGTGAGCAGTTCTTC

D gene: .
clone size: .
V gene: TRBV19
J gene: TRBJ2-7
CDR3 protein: CASTARGQGYEQYF
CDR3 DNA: TGTGCCAGTACTGCAAGAGGGCAAGGCTACGAGCAGTACTTC

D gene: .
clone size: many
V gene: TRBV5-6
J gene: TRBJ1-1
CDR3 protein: CASTMGLVDTEAFF
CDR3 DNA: TGTGCCAGCACTATGGGACTAGTGGACACTGAAGCTTTCTTT

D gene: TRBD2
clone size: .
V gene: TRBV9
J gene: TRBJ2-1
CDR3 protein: CASSPWGGRGDNEQFF
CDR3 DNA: TGTGCCAGCAGCCCATGGGGCGGGAGAGGAGACAATGAGCAGTTCTTC

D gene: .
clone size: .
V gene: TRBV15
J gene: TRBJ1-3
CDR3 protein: CATGKGAGNTIYF
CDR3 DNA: TGTGCCACTGGGAAAGGGGCGGGAAACACCATATATTTT

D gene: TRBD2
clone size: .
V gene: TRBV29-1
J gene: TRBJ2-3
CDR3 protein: CSAEGGREDTQYF
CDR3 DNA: TGCAGCGCTGAAGGTGGGAGGGAGGATACGCAGTATTTT

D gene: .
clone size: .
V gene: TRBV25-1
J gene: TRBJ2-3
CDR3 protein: CASSDAGSTDTQYF
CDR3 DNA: TGTGCCAGCAGTGATGCGGGAAGCACAGATACGCAGTATTTT

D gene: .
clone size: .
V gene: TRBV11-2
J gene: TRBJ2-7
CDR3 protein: CASSPYRSTPYEQYF
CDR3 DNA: TGTGCCAGCAGCCCCTATCGTAGTACTCCCTACGAGCAGTACTTC